The rows below give T cell receptor beta chains drawn from one sample of a study of cytomegalovirus exposure and HLA in healthy donors. Sequenced by immunoSEQ multiplex PCR; TCRdb stores in-frame clones only, minus some. The table has more than 80,000 clones, roughly 77% seen once. Sequenced: PBMCs. Receptor source: a man between 40 and 49 years old in good health and CMV-seronegative. Each CDR3 is given with its conserved first and last residue. The D gene is left open where the match is weak. Clone size is given for some rows only: seen once, a few or many times, or a class if the clone is expanded.

j_call	v_call	cdr3_length	clone_size	d_call	cdr3_nt	cdr3_aa
TRBJ2-7	TRBV28	17	.	.	TGTGCCAGCAAGTTTAGCGGCTTTAAGGGAGACCGCTTAGAGCAGTACTTC	CASKFSGFKGDRLEQYF
TRBJ1-5	TRBV23-1	21	few	.	TGCGCCAGCAGTATGAGAGACGGCAGGGGATTGTTAATAGGGTGCAATCAGCCCCAGCATTTT	CASSMRDGRGLLIGCNQPQHF
TRBJ2-1	TRBV6-4	16	.	.	TGTGCCAGCAGTGACTCGAGTTTAAGCTCCTACAATGAGCAGTTCTTC	CASSDSSLSSYNEQFF
TRBJ2-6	TRBV2	14	.	.	TGTGCCACCGAAAGACTCCGAAGGGCCAACGTCCTGACTTTC	CATERLRRANVLTF
TRBJ1-6	TRBV18	15	.	.	TGTGCCAGCTCACCAACACTAGGGAGGGATTCACCCCTCCACTTT	CASSPTLGRDSPLHF
TRBJ1-4	TRBV27	13	.	TRBD1	TGTGCCAGCAGTGACAGGGAAGGTGAAAAACTGTTTTTT	CASSDREGEKLFF
TRBJ1-4	TRBV19	15	few	.	TGTGCCACCTCACAACAAGGGGGAACTAATGAAAAACTGTTTTTT	CATSQQGGTNEKLFF
TRBJ1-6	TRBV19	15	.	.	TGTGCCAGTAGTGCCGGACAGACGAATAATTCACCCCTCCACTTT	CASSAGQTNNSPLHF
TRBJ2-2	TRBV5-1	16	.	.	TGCGCCAGCAGCGTGGACGGAGCTTACAACACCGGGGAGCTGTTTTTT	CASSVDGAYNTGELFF
TRBJ2-6	TRBV29-1	14	few	.	TGCAGCGTCGGAGGCTGGGCTGGGGCCAACGTCCTGACTTTC	CSVGGWAGANVLTF
TRBJ2-2	TRBV19	14	.	.	TGTGCCAGTAGTATAAGCCCGGTCTCCGGGGAGCTGTTTTTT	CASSISPVSGELFF